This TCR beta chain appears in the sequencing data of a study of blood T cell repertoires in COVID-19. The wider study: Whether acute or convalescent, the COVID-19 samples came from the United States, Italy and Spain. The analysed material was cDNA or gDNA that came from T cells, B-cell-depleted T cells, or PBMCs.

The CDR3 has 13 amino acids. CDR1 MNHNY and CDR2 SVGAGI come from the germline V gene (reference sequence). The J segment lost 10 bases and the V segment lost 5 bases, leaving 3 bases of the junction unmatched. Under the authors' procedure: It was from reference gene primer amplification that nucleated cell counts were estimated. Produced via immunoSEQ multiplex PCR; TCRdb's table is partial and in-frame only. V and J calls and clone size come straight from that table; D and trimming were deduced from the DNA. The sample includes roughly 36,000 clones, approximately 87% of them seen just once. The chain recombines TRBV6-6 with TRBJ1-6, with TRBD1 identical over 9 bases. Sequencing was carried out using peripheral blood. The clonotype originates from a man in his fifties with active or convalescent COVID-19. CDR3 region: CASSGTGQSPLHF. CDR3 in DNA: TGTGCCAGCAGTGGGACAGGGCAGTCACCCCTCCACTTT.